What follows describes a single T cell receptor beta chain. This sample was included in a study of CD8+CD57+ T cells in acquired aplastic anemia. The study profiled TCR beta VDJ and CDR3 using genomic DNA as template. From the reads, TCRdb called clonotypes with MiXCR, one entry per CDR3 protein. The sample contains about 98,000 distinct CDR3 sequences, around two thirds of which appear only once. Patients chosen for sequencing had shown CD8+CD57+ cell expansion by flow cytometry. The CDR3 loop spans 10 amino acids. The V gene's germline CDR1 is SQVTM and CDR2 ANQGSEA. V lost 3 bases and J 9 bases, leaving 6 bases between the germline ends.

The sequenced sample was sorted CD4+, CD8+, or CD8+CD57+ T cells (not recorded which) from PBMCs. The TCR sequence derives from a human donor with aplastic anemia. This chain uses TRBV29-1 with TRBJ2-1; TRBD1 is a possible D gene (5 bases). The CDR3 loop reads CSVETAEQFF. In DNA form, the CDR3 reads TGCAGCGTTGAGACAGCTGAGCAGTTCTTC.